This is a list of T cell receptor beta chains from one sample in a study of blood T cell repertoires in COVID-19. Repertoires were generated with immunoSEQ multiplex PCR, while TCRdb's copy carries only in-frame clones and drops some. Found here are more than 300,000 clones, approximately 90% of them singletons; the top ten hold roughly 1.2%. The sequencing sample was made of PBMCs or T cells enriched from blood (not recorded which). These receptors were obtained from a woman under 30 who had recovered from COVID-19. CDR3s include the opening cysteine and the closing phenylalanine or tryptophan. Each record gives: J gene, D gene, V gene, clone size, CDR3 DNA, CDR3 protein. The D gene is left open where the match is weak. Rows give clone size only sometimes, using once, few, many, or a class for an expanded clone.

>TRBJ2-6|.|TRBV25-1|.
TGTGCCAGCAGTGATCAGGGGGGGGCCAACGTCCTGACTTTC
CASSDQGGANVLTF
>TRBJ2-7|TRBD2|TRBV28|once
TGTGCCAGCAGCAGGATAACCGGCCGCGGGGGCTACGAGCAGTACTTC
CASSRITGRGGYEQYF
>TRBJ1-6|.|TRBV4-1|.
TGCGCCAGCAGCCTAACCCCAGATTTTAATTCACCCCTCCACTTT
CASSLTPDFNSPLHF
>TRBJ1-6|.|TRBV6-5|.
TGTGCCAGCAGTTACTCGCGCCAGGGGATCTCACCCCTCCACTTT
CASSYSRQGISPLHF
>TRBJ1-2|.|TRBV5-6|few
TGTGCCAGCAACGTAGGACAGCTCAACTATGGCTACACCTTC
CASNVGQLNYGYTF
>TRBJ1-4|.|TRBV9|.
TGTGCCAGCAGCGTAGAGCCGGCAACTAATGAAAAACTGTTTTTT
CASSVEPATNEKLFF
>TRBJ2-1|.|TRBV24-1|.
TGTGCCACCAGTGCCAACGAGATTAATGAGCAGTTCTTC
CATSANEINEQFF
>TRBJ1-2|TRBD1|TRBV19|.
TGTGCCAGTAGTATAGTCGATGGACAGGAGGGTGGCTACACCTTC
CASSIVDGQEGGYTF
>TRBJ1-5|TRBD1|TRBV6-4|.
TGTGCCAGCAGCATGGACAGGCGATTCCAGCCCCAGCATTTT
CASSMDRRFQPQHF
>TRBJ1-2|.|TRBV30|.
TGTGCCTGGAGTCCAGACAGTTACTATGGCTACACCTTC
CAWSPDSYYGYTF
>TRBJ2-7|.|TRBV4-1|.
TGCGCCAGCAGCCAAACCGGGGATTTAAACTACGAGCAGTACTTC
CASSQTGDLNYEQYF
>TRBJ1-1|.|TRBV7-9|.
TGTGCCAGCACTAGAAACGGGGGGACTGAAGCTTTCTTT
CASTRNGGTEAFF
>TRBJ2-3|.|TRBV9|.
TGTGCCAGCAGCTCATGGACTAGCACAGATACGCAGTATTTT
CASSSWTSTDTQYF
>TRBJ1-6|.|TRBV7-3|once
TGTGCCACCAATAGGAGAGGATCACCCCTCCACTTT
CATNRRGSPLHF
>TRBJ2-7|.|TRBV30|.
TGTGCCTGGAGTGTACTTGAGGGAACCGAGCAGTACTTC
CAWSVLEGTEQYF
>TRBJ2-3|.|TRBV2|.
TGTGCCAGCAGGGACTACACGGGGGAAACAGATACGCAGTATTTT
CASRDYTGETDTQYF
>TRBJ1-6|.|TRBV7-8|.
TGTGCCAGCAGCCTTTACCGGTCCGTTAGCTCCTATAATTCACCCCTCCACTTT
CASSLYRSVSSYNSPLHF
>TRBJ1-5|TRBD1|TRBV28|.
TGTGCCAGCAGTTTTTGGGACAGGGTGGGTAATCAGCCCCAGCATTTT
CASSFWDRVGNQPQHF
>TRBJ1-6|TRBD1|TRBV19|.
TGTGCCAGTAGTATCCGGACAGGGCAATGGGACTCACCCCTCCACTTT
CASSIRTGQWDSPLHF
>TRBJ2-7|.|TRBV5-6|.
TGTGCCAGCAGCCCGGGGGACCCCTCCTACGAGCAGTACTTC
CASSPGDPSYEQYF